The T cell receptor (beta chain) under discussion was sequenced for a study of CD8 T cells in ankylosing spondylitis. Trimming at V came to 5 bases and at J to 7 bases, leaving 4 bases not matched to a gene. This CDR3 has 14 residues. The germline gives CDR1 SGHRS, CDR2 YFSETQ. This clonotype has only a few counts. Generation of TCR beta libraries employed quantitative 5'-RACE incorporating molecular barcodes. MiXCR, run by TCRdb on the 5' RACE reads, gives a single entry per CDR3 protein. This sample has around 120,000 distinct CDR3 sequences, with roughly 15% found just once. The sequence derives from a female donor with ankylosing spondylitis or in good health (not recorded which). V and J are TRBV5-1 and TRBJ2-1; 12 bases match TRBD2. Sequencing was performed on blood, either unsorted or a sorted T cell fraction (not recorded which). Written as DNA, the CDR3 is TGCGCCAGCAGAGGGACTAGCGGGCTAAATGAGCAGTTCTTC. This gives the protein CASRGTSGLNEQFF.